This passage covers 10 T cell receptor beta chains from one sample sequenced in a study of T cells in Graves' hyperthyroidism and ophthalmopathy. Amplification yielded TCR beta CDR3 regions, with RNA transcripts as the source. Primed by the HTBI set, a first-round RT-PCR was run on the TCR CDR3. TCRdb fed the multiplex PCR reads into MiXCR, producing one record per CDR3 protein. This table has about 840,000 distinct CDR3 sequences, 35% to 45% appearing once. Source material: blood. Every receptor here comes from a man aged 18 to 29 with Graves' hyperthyroidism.

A word on this clonotype: A much more abundant neighbour one base away suggests this may be a read error. The CDR3 loop reads CASSTTSVETQYF. The CDR3 coding sequence is TGTGCCAGCAGCACGACTAGCGTAGAGACCCAGTACTTC. This rearrangement joins TRBV7-9 to TRBJ2-5, with 8 bases identical to TRBD2. With V trimmed by 5 bases and J by 4 bases, 3 bases remained unmatched. The CDR3 is 13 amino acids. CDR1 and CDR2 from the germline V gene are SEHNR and FQNEAQ (reference sequence).

This clonotype was counted many times. This sequence joins TRBV7-2 and TRBJ2-5; TRBD1 is a possible D gene (5 bases). V gave up 1 base and J gave up 4 bases, with 7 bases separating them. The CDR3 extends over 13 amino acids. CDR1 SGHTA and CDR2 FQGNSA come from the germline V gene. The CDR3 sequence is CASSLGQGETQYF. The CDR3 DNA follows: TGTGCCAGCAGCTTAGGGCAGGGAGAGACCCAGTACTTC.

V gene TRBV7-8 combines with J gene TRBJ2-7, with TRBD2 matching 8 bases. The CDR3 is 15 residues long. Germline assignment: CDR1 SGHVS and CDR2 FQNEAQ. V was clipped by 7 bases and J by 0 bases; unmatched bases: 8. The CDR3 reads CASTPGGGGSYEQYF. The CDR3 DNA reads TGTGCCAGCACCCCGGGGGGGGGCGGCTCCTACGAGCAGTACTTC.

This clonotype was counted at least ten times. This rearrangement joins TRBV29-1 to TRBJ1-1, with 9 bases that match TRBD1. This CDR3 is built from 14 residues. Per the germline V gene, CDR1 is SQVTM and CDR2 is ANQGSEA. Losses at the gene ends were 3 bases for V and 3 bases for J; bases not matched to a gene: 5. CDR3 region: CSVDRTGVYTEAFF. The CDR3 coding sequence is TGCAGCGTTGACCGGACAGGGGTGTACACTGAAGCTTTCTTT.

The V and J genes are TRBV29-1 and TRBJ2-5; D unresolved. Germline V gene lookup returns CDR1 SQVTM and CDR2 ANQGSEA. V was trimmed by 3 bases and J by 10 bases, leaving 21 bases between them. The length of the CDR3 is 14 residues. CDR3 residues: CSVDNRQLNDVQYF. For the CDR3, the DNA is TGCAGCGTTGATAACCGGCAGCTTAATGATGTCCAGTACTTC.

This chain links TRBV5-6 with TRBJ2-7; D remains unclear. There are 12 residues in the CDR3. The V gene lost 4 bases and the J gene lost 5 bases, with 10 bases spanning the gap. Germline-derived CDR1 and CDR2 are SGHDT and YYEEEE. DNA of the CDR3: TGTGCCAGCAGCCCCTTAGCTGACGAGCAGTACTTC. It translates to CASSPLADEQYF.

The rearrangement joins TRBV2 to TRBJ2-6; 12 bases line up with TRBD2. Germline loops: CDR1 SNHLY, CDR2 FYNNEI. The V and J ends lost 7 bases and 2 bases, in that order; junction bases with no gene match: 6. There are 17 residues in the CDR3. In nucleotides, the CDR3 is TGTGCCAGCAAAGGACTAGCGGGACAGGCTGGGGCCAACGTCCTGACTTTC. Residues: CASKGLAGQAGANVLTF.

This clonotype was observed a handful of times. V gene TRBV7-8 combines with J gene TRBJ1-1; 7 bases align to TRBD1. Looked up from germline, CDR1 is SGHVS and CDR2 is FQNEAQ. The CDR3 runs to 13 residues. V was pared by 9 bases and J by 5 bases, with 9 bases of the junction left unmatched. DNA of the CDR3: TGTGCCAGTTGCCAGGGGGGGTGGACTGAAGCTTTCTTT. Translation gives CASCQGGWTEAFF. Supplemented by reference TRBV7-8 and TRBJ1-1, the full variable domain reads GAGVSQSPRYKVAKRGQDVALRCDPISGHVSLFWYQQALGQGPEFLTYFQNEAQLDKSGLPSDRFFAERPEGSVSTLKIQRTQQEDSAVYLCASCQGGWTEAFFGQGTRLTVV.

This rearrangement joins TRBV7-9 to TRBJ1-2, with 12 positions matching TRBD1. J was trimmed by 7 bases and V by 5 bases; bases with no gene match: 8. There are 15 residues in the CDR3. Germline CDR1 and CDR2: SEHNR and FQNEAQ (reference sequence). The DNA of the CDR3 is TGTGCCAGCAGCACGACCGGGACAGGGGGCTTTGGCTACACCTTC. It specifies CASSTTGTGGFGYTF.

The rearrangement uses TRBV5-1 and TRBJ2-7; D assignment may be TRBD1 or TRBD2 (5 bases each). Trimming took off 4 bases at V and 4 bases at J, with 9 bases between the two ends. Per germline, CDR1 SGHRS and CDR2 YFSETQ. This CDR3 contains 12 residues. The CDR3, as DNA: TGCGCCAGCAGCGCCGAGGGGTACGAGCAGTACTTC. This sequence encodes CASSAEGYEQYF. Drawing the rest from reference TRBV5-1 and TRBJ2-7, the complete variable domain is KAGVTQTPRYLIKTRGQQVTLSCSPISGHRSVSWYQQTPGQGLQFLFEYFSETQRNKGNFPGRFSGRQFSNSRSEMNVSTLELGDSALYLCASSAEGYEQYFGPGTRLTVT.